This T cell receptor (beta chain) was obtained from a study of CD8 T cells in ankylosing spondylitis. Germline CDR1 is LNHDA and CDR2 is SQIVND (reference sequence). The CDR3 is made up of 15 amino acids. V shed 2 bases, J shed 5 bases, and the junction held 3 bases outside the gene matches. Whole-study results and caveats: Ankylosing spondylitis blood seemed to carry a telltale TCR beta motif made of several highly homologous variants. Peripheral blood samples showed relatively rare disease-linked clones, and these clones were CD8+.

TCRdb ran MiXCR on the 5' RACE reads and lists one entry per CDR3 protein. The table includes 470,000 or so distinct CDR3 sequences, 25% to 30% detected once. Notes on this clonotype: The antigen is unknown.

Sequencing was carried out using blood, either unsorted or a sorted T cell fraction (not recorded which). V usage is TRBV19 and J usage is TRBJ2-3, with 11 bases that match TRBD2. This sequence originates from a male donor with ankylosing spondylitis. CDR3 nucleotide sequence: TGTGCCAGTAGTATAAGGCTAGCGGGAGGAGATACGCAGTATTTT. Its translation: CASSIRLAGGDTQYF. Full variable domain (outside the CDR3, taken from reference TRBV19 and TRBJ2-3): DGGITQSPKYLFRKEGQNVTLSCEQNLNHDAMYWYRQDPGQGLRLIYYSQIVNDFQKGDIAEGYSVSREKKESFPLTVTSAQKNPTAFYLCASSIRLAGGDTQYFGPGTRLTVL.